This paragraph covers one TCR beta chain sequence. Its binding antigen is unknown. No base quality information exists; no much larger clone differs at one position. In the first month after transplant, blood samples were collected up to 4 times, and after that at least monthly when available. The data stem from a study of graft-versus-host responses after intestinal transplantation (dated by TCRdb to the early 2020s). A note on the overall study: The transplants that recipients received were multivisceral, liver-intestinal, or isolated intestinal. All recipients received anti-thymocyte globulin induction followed by maintenance tacrolimus and steroids for about three years. After intestinal transplantation, graft-versus-host and host-versus-graft alloreactive T cell clones were followed in the graft, circulation and bone marrow using bulk TCR-beta CDR3 sequencing. To identify alloreactive clones, pre-transplant mixed lymphocyte reaction products were sequenced and compared with unstimulated pre-transplant donor and recipient T cells. The cohort enrolled about 23 intestinal transplant recipients, one of whom was a retransplant, and 3 patients without pretransplant specimens were excluded. Donor T cell macrochimerism was defined as a peak of at least 4% donor T cells among recipient peripheral blood mononuclear cells. Rather than going through the commercial service, samples from a few later patients were sequenced in-house on an Illumina MiSeq and processed with MiXCR. Overall study outcomes, separate from this receptor: In the allografts of patients with donor T cell macrochimerism, GvH to HvG T cell clonal ratios were high. The conclusions were limited by the relatively low number and heterogeneity of the intestinal transplant patients. Early after transplant, peak levels of circulating GvH clones were associated with declines in HvG clones. GvH clones were found in recipient bone marrow, and some of the GvH clones appeared earlier in ileal mucosa or blood, which is consistent with an intestinal mucosal origin.

The method behind the library was the immunoSEQ multiplex PCR assay. For most patients, genomic DNA was subjected to high-throughput TCR-beta CDR3 sequencing by Adaptive Biotechnologies. The authors' analysis ran thus. Adaptive's ImmunoSEQ software was the source of the TCR sequencing data for 18 patients, while a few other patients were processed with MiXCR and VDJtools. CDR3 nucleotide sequences shared by donor and recipient were removed because the origin of these sequences could not be assigned. To be classed as alloreactive, a clone needed at least 2-fold expansion over unstimulated cells and a minimum CFSE-low frequency of 0.002% (template counts) or 0.001% (read counts). Mappable clones were those detected in sequenced pre-transplant spleen, lymph node, or MLR CFSE-low populations of the donor or recipient. Cumulative frequency of alloreactive clones was calculated as a percentage of all sequences weighted by copy number. TCRdb mirrors the immuneACCESS table, restricted to in-frame sequences. Some clones are absent from its copies; in checked studies, under half trace to an unresolved V gene, and the reason for the others is unknown. D and trimming come from the DNA, and the V and J calls and clone size come from that table. In all, the sample holds approximately 9,000 clones, and around 92% of those were seen once. The ten largest make up approximately 1.5% of the sample.

The CDR3 covers 13 residues, taking in both the cysteine and the phenylalanine. Left in the record is the CDR3 DNA by itself, 39 bases read in frame from the first base. At the junction V is shortened by 8 bases and J by 9 bases; bases outside the gene matches: 7. Looking up the germline V gene (reference sequence) yields CDR1 LNHDA and CDR2 SQIVND. The sequence links TRBV19 to TRBJ2-1; TRBD2 matches 10 bases in the middle. The source material was PBMCs, sampled around 30 days after intestinal transplant. The receptor was isolated from a human patient who received an intestinal transplant, so some T cells may come from the graft donor. The bases read TGTGCCAGTCGGGCTAGCGGGGGTTCTGAGCAGTTCTTC. Translated, it gives CASRASGGSEQFF. With the rest looked up from the reference TRBV19 and TRBJ2-1 genes rather than sequenced, the full variable domain is DGGITQSPKYLFRKEGQNVTLSCEQNLNHDAMYWYRQDPGQGLRLIYYSQIVNDFQKGDIAEGYSVSREKKESFPLTVTSAQKNPTAFYLCASRASGGSEQFFGPGTRLTVL.